This T cell receptor beta chain comes out of a study of shared clonotypes between healthy human individuals (dated by TCRdb to 2018 to 2021). Regarding the complete study: The cohort comprised a couple of women and a few men aged 18 to 49 years. Per donor, three plates each were used for CD4 naive and CD4 memory, two for CD8 naive, and one for CD8 memory. To estimate repertoire size and how much clonotype sharing occurs between individuals, the study deeply sequenced the blood TCR repertoires of roughly 5 healthy adults. Libraries were prepared and TCR repertoires were sequenced by different laboratories using diverse techniques, in order to increase sequencing depth and limit assay-specific biases. Between about 0.85 and 10 billion PBMCs per donor were obtained by leukapheresis. On the study overall, not on this receptor specifically: Only blood was sampled, and tissue TCR repertoires likely differ from those in blood. Approximately 5% of naive CD4, 3.5% of naive CD8, approximately 2% of memory CD4, and less than 0.45% of memory CD8 clonotypes were shared across several donors. Rarefaction of sorted-subset datasets indicated incomplete sequencing despite the large sequencing depth. Larger estimated clonotype richness was generally found for naive subsets than for memory subsets. Because the study included only a small number of donors, the genetic and exposure-history diversity represented was limited. Based on pairwise subsampling, the degree of clonotype sharing among donors was expected to be affected by sequencing depth. Clonotypes shared by all four sorted-subset donors showed higher generation probabilities than non-shared clonotypes.

TCR CDR3 regions were amplified from genomic DNA by multiplex PCR using the deep immunoSEQ assay. Extracted genomic DNA from each cell subset was spread evenly across all wells of several immunoSEQ 96-well plates, with each plate serving as a replicate. For sorted subsets, each replicate PCR was loaded with roughly 0.2 ug genomic DNA, equivalent to approximately 27,000 T cell genomes. Purified libraries were measured with a Qubit 3.0 fluorometer, size-checked on a Bioanalyzer 2100, and measured again with the KAPA Library Quantification kit. A separate single-read 150-cycle Illumina NextSeq 550 flow cell was used to sequence each immunoSEQ 96-well plate. The original pipeline was this. The immunoSEQ output contained only junctional sequences without quality scores, so filtering could not match that applied to full-length reads. Sequences were annotated with PyIR, a Python wrapper for IgBLAST v1.9, using IMGT germline references to assign V/J genes and CDR3. Reads were filtered out if the reads had weak V/J assignments (E-value above 1e-6), no CDR3, stop codons, out-of-frame junctions, or ambiguous translated residues. V3J clonotypes were defined as sequences sharing an identical inferred V gene, J gene, and CDR3 amino acid sequence. To compute the percentage overlap between repertoires, the number of shared unique clonotypes was divided by the size of the smaller repertoire. Repertoire richness was assessed with RTK rarefaction, the Chao1 estimator, and Recon v2.1 estimates of unobserved clonotypes. Generation probabilities were computed with OLGA for all TCRbeta clonotypes obtained by the gDNA method from four donors. This is the immuneACCESS table as TCRdb keeps it, with only in-frame sequences that have V and J called. A part of the clones is gone; compared with another copy, unresolved V genes explain less than half, and the rest is unexplained. D and trimming come from the DNA, and the V and J calls and clone size come from that table. Present in this sample are 1 million to 1.3 million clones, around 82% of which were seen just once. The ten largest clones represent around 0.6% of the sample.

Healthy HIV-negative adults with no recently reported acute infections or vaccinations were included as donors. Every donor was a Caucasian adult living in Nashville, Tennessee, USA. Magnetic negative selection was used to enrich CD4+ T cells, after which naive cells were positively selected on CD45RA and the negative fraction became the memory subset. After blood collection by leukapheresis, PBMCs were isolated using Ficoll-Histopaque density gradient centrifugation and then cryopreserved in the vapor phase of liquid nitrogen. Analytical flow cytometry was used to check the purity and quantity of every magnetically sorted T cell population. Genomic DNA was isolated from every sorted fraction and measured by UV absorbance on a Nanodrop 2000c. Of note for this clone: Its antigen specificity is not known. The sample holds no much larger clone one base away, and base qualities are not on file.

The TCR was taken from a young man in good health. Some clones in this sample may be carry-over from other donors' samples. The source material was memory CD4+ T cells from PBMCs. Taken with the paper, the label for cell subset or site translates to: CD45RA-negative fraction.

CDR3 protein: CASSQVPSYGYTF. The DNA sequence is as follows: TGCGCCAGCAGCCAAGTGCCTAGCTATGGCTACACCTTC. The V and J genes are TRBV4-1 and TRBJ1-2, with the D gene not confidently named. Based on the germline V gene, the CDR1 and CDR2 sequences are MGHRA and YSYEKL. The CDR3 goes from the cysteine to the phenylalanine over 13 residues. Only CDR3 DNA remains: 39 bases, in frame from the first base. V loses 1 base, J loses 4 bases, and the germline ends lie 7 bases apart.